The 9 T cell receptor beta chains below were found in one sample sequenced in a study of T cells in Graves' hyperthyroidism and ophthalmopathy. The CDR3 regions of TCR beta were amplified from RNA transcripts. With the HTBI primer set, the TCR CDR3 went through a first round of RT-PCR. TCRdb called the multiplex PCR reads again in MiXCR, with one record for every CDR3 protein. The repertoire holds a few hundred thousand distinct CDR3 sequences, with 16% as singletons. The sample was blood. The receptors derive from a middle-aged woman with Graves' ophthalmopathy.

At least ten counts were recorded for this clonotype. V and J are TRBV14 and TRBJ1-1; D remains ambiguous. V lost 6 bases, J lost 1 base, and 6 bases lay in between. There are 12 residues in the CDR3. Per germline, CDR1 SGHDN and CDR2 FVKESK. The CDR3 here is CASRGSNTEAFF. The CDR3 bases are TGTGCCAGCAGAGGATCGAACACTGAAGCTTTCTTT.

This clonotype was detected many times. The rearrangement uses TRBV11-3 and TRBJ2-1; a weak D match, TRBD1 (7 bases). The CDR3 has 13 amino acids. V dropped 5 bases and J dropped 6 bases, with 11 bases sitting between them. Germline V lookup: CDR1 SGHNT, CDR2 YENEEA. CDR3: CASSRGTVNEQFF. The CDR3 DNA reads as TGTGCCAGCAGCCGCGGGACAGTCAATGAGCAGTTCTTC.

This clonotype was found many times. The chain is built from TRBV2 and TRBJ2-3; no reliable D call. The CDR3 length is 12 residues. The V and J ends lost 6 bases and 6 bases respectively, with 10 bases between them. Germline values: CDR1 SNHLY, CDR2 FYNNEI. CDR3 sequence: CASSVRADTQYF. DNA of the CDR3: TGTGCCAGCAGCGTCCGGGCGGATACGCAGTATTTT. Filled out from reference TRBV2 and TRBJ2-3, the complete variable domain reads EPEVTQTPSHQVTQMGQEVILRCVPISNHLYFYWYRQILGQKVEFLVSFYNNEISEKSEIFDDQFSVERPDGSNFTLKIRSTKLEDSAMYFCASSVRADTQYFGPGTRLTVL.

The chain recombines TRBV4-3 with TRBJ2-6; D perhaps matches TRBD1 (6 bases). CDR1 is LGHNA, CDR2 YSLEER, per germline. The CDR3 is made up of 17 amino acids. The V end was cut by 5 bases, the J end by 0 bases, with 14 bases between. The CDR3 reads CASSARDTSSGANVLTF. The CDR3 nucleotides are TGCGCCAGCAGCGCCCGGGACACGAGCTCTGGGGCCAACGTCCTGACTTTC.

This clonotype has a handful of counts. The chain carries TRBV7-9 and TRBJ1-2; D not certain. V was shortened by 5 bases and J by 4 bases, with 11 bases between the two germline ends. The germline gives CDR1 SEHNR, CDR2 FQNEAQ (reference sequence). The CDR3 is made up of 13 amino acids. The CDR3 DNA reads TGTGCCAGCAGCCTTCCTTTAAGCTATGGCTACACCTTC. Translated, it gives CASSLPLSYGYTF.

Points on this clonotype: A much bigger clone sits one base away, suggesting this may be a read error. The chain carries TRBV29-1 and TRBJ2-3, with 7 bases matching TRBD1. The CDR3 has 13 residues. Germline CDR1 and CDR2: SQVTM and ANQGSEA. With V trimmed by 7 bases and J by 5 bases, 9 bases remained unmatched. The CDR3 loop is CSAGVRGKDTQYF. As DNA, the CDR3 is TGCAGCGCCGGGGTCAGGGGGAAAGATACGCAGTATTTT.

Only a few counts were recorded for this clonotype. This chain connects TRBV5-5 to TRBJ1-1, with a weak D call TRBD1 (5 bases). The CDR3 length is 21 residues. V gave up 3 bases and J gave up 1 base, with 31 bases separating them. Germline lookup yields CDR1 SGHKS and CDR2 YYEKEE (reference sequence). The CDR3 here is CASSSRGGAGRTGVENTEAFF. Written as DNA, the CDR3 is TGTGCCAGCAGCTCCCGAGGTGGGGCAGGGCGAACGGGGGTAGAGAACACTGAAGCTTTCTTT.

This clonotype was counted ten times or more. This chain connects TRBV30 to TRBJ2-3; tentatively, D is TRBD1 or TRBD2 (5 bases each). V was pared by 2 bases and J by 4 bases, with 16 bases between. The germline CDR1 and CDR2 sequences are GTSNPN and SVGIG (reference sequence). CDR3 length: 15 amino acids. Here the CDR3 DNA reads TGTGCCTGGAGTTTCGCCGGGACGAGAGCAGATACGCAGTATTTT. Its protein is CAWSFAGTRADTQYF.

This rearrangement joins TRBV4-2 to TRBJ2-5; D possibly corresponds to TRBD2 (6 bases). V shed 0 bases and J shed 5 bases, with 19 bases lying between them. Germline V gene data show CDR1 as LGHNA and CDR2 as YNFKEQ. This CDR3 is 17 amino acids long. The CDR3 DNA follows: TGTGCCAGCAGCCAAGATCGGGCGGCGGGGCCCGATGAGACCCAGTACTTC. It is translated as CASSQDRAAGPDETQYF.